These 15 T cell receptor beta chains came from one sample sequenced in a study of T-cell reconstitution after alpha-beta-depleted transplantation in children. The authors prepared the TCRbeta library with unique molecular identifiers. MiXCR, applied by TCRdb to the PCR reads, yields one record per CDR3 protein. This sample has some 310,000 distinct CDR3 sequences, with roughly 21% found just once. The specimen was PBMCs, mostly from graft donor cells, collected 180 days after TCRalphabeta/CD19-depleted stem cell transplant. The receptors were gathered from a male patient under 18 who had a stem cell transplant for acute lymphoblastic leukemia, so the T cells may come from the graft donor.

The genes are TRBV5-1 and TRBJ1-1; the D is unclear. Trimming took 0 bases from V and 5 from J, leaving 5 bases between them. CDR3 size: 12 residues. Looked up from germline, CDR1 is SGHRS and CDR2 is YFSETQ. The CDR3 DNA follows: TGCGCCAGCAGCTTGGGGGCAACTGAAGCTTTCTTT. It yields the protein CASSLGATEAFF.

The chain links TRBV5-1 to TRBJ2-3; possibly TRBD2 for D (6 bases). The CDR3 spans 17 residues. Trimming left V 0 bases short and J 0 bases short, with 14 bases between. CDR1 and CDR2 from the germline V gene are SGHRS and YFSETQ. The CDR3 here is CASSLVSSGSSTDTQYF. In DNA form, the CDR3 reads TGCGCCAGCAGCTTGGTAAGCTCCGGGAGTAGCACAGATACGCAGTATTTT.

In its sample, this clonotype was seen a few times. The rearrangement links TRBV6-1 to TRBJ2-2, with a possible D match to TRBD1 (6 bases). Germline CDR1 is MNHNS and CDR2 is SASEGT. This CDR3 has 15 residues. V lost 6 bases to trimming and J lost 2 bases, with 13 bases between them. CDR3 protein: CASRVAGANTGELFF. CDR3 DNA: TGTGCCAGCAGGGTCGCAGGGGCCAACACCGGGGAGCTGTTTTTT.

This clonotype came up a few times. The chain employs TRBV25-1 and TRBJ2-7, with D hard to call. The V gene lost 3 bases and the J gene lost 6 bases, with 12 bases spanning the gap. Looked up from germline, CDR1 is MGHDK and CDR2 is SYGVNS. This CDR3 has 13 residues. Here the CDR3 DNA reads TGTGCCAGCAGTGACCCGGGTTTTCTCGAGCAGTACTTC. Translating it yields CASSDPGFLEQYF.

At least ten counts were recorded for this clonotype. The V and J genes are TRBV4-2 and TRBJ2-1, with D perhaps TRBD2 (6 bases). Germline lookup yields CDR1 LGHNA and CDR2 YNFKEQ. The CDR3 contains 13 residues. V lost 0 bases to trimming and J lost 13 bases, with 13 bases between them. CDR3 DNA sequence: TGTGCCAGCAGCCAAGAAGTACGGAGGGTACAGTTCTTC. Its translation is CASSQEVRRVQFF.

The V call is TRBV28, the J call TRBJ2-7; unclear D gene. V lost 7 bases, J lost 2 bases, and 21 bases lay in between. Per germline, CDR1 MDHEN and CDR2 SYDVKM. The CDR3 sequence is 16 residues long. The CDR3 nucleotides read TGTGCCAGCACCCTTTATATTAGTTCTGGGGCCTACGAGCAGTACTTC. Translating gives CASTLYISSGAYEQYF.

The rearrangement links TRBV11-2 to TRBJ1-5, with D perhaps TRBD1 (5 bases). The V gene's germline CDR1 is SGHAT and CDR2 FQNNGV. The CDR3 totals 15 residues. The V gene lost 0 bases and the J gene lost 4 bases, with 10 bases spanning the gap. The CDR3 DNA is TGTGCCAGCAGCTTAGAGGCGGCAGGGAATCAGCCCCAGCATTTT. Its protein product is CASSLEAAGNQPQHF.

The rearrangement joins TRBV29-1 to TRBJ2-1; D not certain. The V end lost 6 bases, the J end lost 3 bases, and 18 bases lay between the germline ends. The CDR3 contains 15 residues. Germline loops: CDR1 SQVTM, CDR2 ANQGSEA. This chain's CDR3 is CSVLLDGAIYNEQFF. CDR3 DNA: TGCAGCGTCTTACTGGACGGCGCTATCTACAATGAGCAGTTCTTC.

In this sample, this clonotype turned up a few times. The V gene is TRBV12-3 or TRBV12-4, the J gene TRBJ2-1; D unclear. The CDR3 is 13 residues long. V lost 2 bases, J lost 5 bases, and 7 bases lay in between. Here the CDR3 DNA reads TGTGCCAGCAGTTTAATAGGAGACAATGAGCAGTTCTTC. Translated, it gives CASSLIGDNEQFF.

Notes on this clonotype: The conserved closing phenylalanine or tryptophan is absent in this CDR3, likely reflecting a read error. The chain carries TRBV28 and TRBJ2-3; D may be TRBD1 or TRBD2 (7 bases each). CDR1 is MDHEN and CDR2 is SYDVKM in the germline V gene. The V end was cut by 4 bases, the J end by 4 bases, with 15 bases between. The CDR3 runs to 15 residues. The DNA of the CDR3 is TGTGCCAGCAGTTCAGGGGAGGGGGCGGCAGATACGCAGTATTCT. It specifies CASSSGEGAADTQYS.

J is TRBJ2-5 and V is TRBV20-1; D uncertain. This CDR3 contains 12 residues. Trimming took 0 bases from V and 6 from J, leaving 8 bases between them. Germline CDR1 DFQATT, CDR2 SNEGSKA (reference sequence). The DNA for the CDR3 is TGCAGTGCTAGAGATCAGCTCCAGACCCAGTACTTC. The encoded protein is CSARDQLQTQYF.

In its sample, this clonotype was seen a few times. The chain recombines TRBV29-1 with TRBJ1-4; no clear D. The CDR3 length is 13 residues. Germline assignment: CDR1 SQVTM and CDR2 ANQGSEA. The germline V and J ends were trimmed by 4 bases and 7 bases, with 13 bases remaining between them. The CDR3 here is CSVGSFHGEKLFF. The CDR3, as DNA: TGCAGCGTTGGCAGTTTCCACGGTGAAAAACTGTTTTTT.

This clonotype was picked up many times. The rearrangement uses TRBV5-1 and TRBJ2-7; TRBD2 might be the D (5 bases). Germline loops: CDR1 SGHRS, CDR2 YFSETQ. V was trimmed by 1 base and J by 7 bases, leaving 12 bases between them. This CDR3 comprises 13 residues. CDR3 residues: CASSLPPRREQYF. DNA for the CDR3: TGCGCCAGCAGCTTGCCCCCTAGGAGGGAGCAGTACTTC. The whole variable domain, remainder taken from reference TRBV5-1 and TRBJ2-7, is KAGVTQTPRYLIKTRGQQVTLSCSPISGHRSVSWYQQTPGQGLQFLFEYFSETQRNKGNFPGRFSGRQFSNSRSEMNVSTLELGDSALYLCASSLPPRREQYFGPGTRLTVT.

This rearrangement joins TRBV7-6 to TRBJ2-7; TRBD2 agrees at 8 bases. The germline V gene has CDR1 SGHVS and CDR2 FNYEAQ. The CDR3 has 15 amino acids. Trimming cost V 5 bases and J 2 bases; bases outside gene matches: 8. The DNA of the CDR3 is TGTGCCAGCAGCCCAGAAGCGGGAGAGCCCTACGAGCAGTACTTC. Encoded protein: CASSPEAGEPYEQYF.

The V call is TRBV7-3, the J call TRBJ2-1; 11 bases are a match to TRBD2. Germline V gene sequence: CDR1 SGHTA, CDR2 FQGTGA. The length of the CDR3 is 16 residues. V lost 5 bases to trimming and J lost 5 bases; unmatched junction nucleotides: 8. CDR3 amino acids: CASSPTLAGGHNEQFF. As DNA, the CDR3 is TGTGCCAGCAGCCCGACTCTAGCGGGAGGTCACAATGAGCAGTTCTTC.